Each of the 27 T cell receptor beta chains below was sequenced from the same sample in a study of T cell responses to AZD1222 COVID-19 vaccine. Produced via immunoSEQ multiplex PCR; TCRdb's table is partial and in-frame only. The data show approximately 71,000 clones, with 88% seen just once and about 8% held by the top ten. Sequencing used peripheral blood, obtained on day 0 of AZD1222 vaccination. The source is an adult in good health.

A remark on this clone: The junction departs from the called germline gene at one end, perhaps through a read error. CDR3 loop: CASRIAGSSYEQYF. DNA of the CDR3: TGTGCCAGTAGAATAGCGGGGAGCTCCTACGAGCAGTACTTC. The gene calls are TRBV19 and TRBJ2-7; 8 nucleotides line up with TRBD2. Germline V gene data show CDR1 as LNHDA and CDR2 as SQIVND (reference sequence). This CDR3 contains 14 residues.

The chain recombines TRBV29-1 with TRBJ2-7; the D gene is possibly TRBD2 (5 bases). The CDR3 loop spans 13 amino acids. CDR1 and CDR2 (germline): SQVTM, ANQGSEA. The germline V and J ends were trimmed by 2 bases and 7 bases, with 15 bases remaining between them. CDR3 sequence: CSVEPSGVREQYF. Written as DNA, the CDR3 is TGCAGCGTTGAACCATCCGGGGTACGGGAGCAGTACTTC.

The chain carries TRBV4-3 and TRBJ1-2, with D unclear. Germline V gene lookup returns CDR1 LGHNA and CDR2 YSLEER. The germline V and J ends were trimmed by 0 bases and 5 bases, with 7 bases remaining between them. The CDR3 length is 13 residues. The CDR3 spells CASSQDVRYGYTF. The CDR3 bases are TGCGCCAGCAGCCAAGATGTGCGGTATGGCTACACCTTC.

CDR3 amino acids: CASSLSQGARGYTF. The CDR3 bases are TGTGCCAGCAGCTTGTCGCAGGGGGCGCGTGGCTACACCTTC. This chain links TRBV5-4 with TRBJ1-2, with 8 bases matching TRBD1. There are 14 residues in the CDR3. The V gene's germline CDR1 is SGHNT and CDR2 YYREEE (reference sequence). After removal of 1 base from V and 7 bases from J, the junction contained 6 bases not matched to a gene.

The rearrangement links TRBV7-8 to TRBJ2-1; 9 bases fit TRBD2. The CDR3 consists of 17 residues. Losses at the gene ends were 5 bases for V and 4 bases for J; bases not matched to a gene: 12. Germline assignment: CDR1 SGHVS and CDR2 FQNEAQ. The CDR3 nucleotides read TGTGCCAGCAGCCCGGCGCTAGCGGGGACAAATTACAATGAGCAGTTCTTC. Translated, it gives CASSPALAGTNYNEQFF.

The V gene is TRBV7-2, the J gene TRBJ1-1; 9 positions agree with TRBD1. Germline V CDR1 and CDR2: SGHTA, FQGNSA. The CDR3 runs 16 residues. Germline trimming cut 2 bases from V and 4 bases from J; bases unmatched to any gene: 8. The chain's CDR3 is CASSLTPTGGSTEAFF. The CDR3 DNA sequence: TGTGCCAGCAGCTTAACCCCGACAGGGGGTTCCACTGAAGCTTTCTTT.

This clone was found a few times. This chain uses TRBV6-5 with TRBJ2-7; D might be TRBD2 (7 bases). The CDR3 is 11 residues long. Germline values: CDR1 MNHEY, CDR2 SVGAGI. V was shortened by 8 bases and J by 7 bases, with 12 bases between the two germline ends. The CDR3 DNA follows: TGTGCCAGCGGGGGGGCCTGGGAGCAGTACTTC. Translated: CASGGAWEQYF.

This clone was seen just once. J is TRBJ2-2 and V is TRBV19; 7 bases fit TRBD2. The J segment lost 7 bases and the V segment lost 4 bases, leaving 3 bases of the junction unmatched. Germline V gene lookup returns CDR1 LNHDA and CDR2 SQIVND (reference sequence). This CDR3 region has 13 residues. CDR3 sequence (DNA): TGTGCCAGTAGTACCCCGGGGGGCGGGGAGCTGTTTTTT. Translation: CASSTPGGGELFF. The full variable domain, its missing parts supplied by reference TRBV19 and TRBJ2-2, is DGGITQSPKYLFRKEGQNVTLSCEQNLNHDAMYWYRQDPGQGLRLIYYSQIVNDFQKGDIAEGYSVSREKKESFPLTVTSAQKNPTAFYLCASSTPGGGELFFGEGSRLTVL.

The chain carries TRBV6-5 and TRBJ1-2; TRBD1 is a possible D gene (6 bases). The CDR3 extends over 14 amino acids. The germline V gene encodes CDR1 MNHEY and CDR2 SVGAGI. V was trimmed by 0 bases and J by 4 bases, leaving 9 bases between them. In nucleotides, the CDR3 is TGTGCCAGCAGTTACTCAGGGGGGCTCTATGGCTACACCTTC. Protein product: CASSYSGGLYGYTF.

Remarks on this clone: Other DNA sequences within the sample encode an identical CDR3. CDR3 coding DNA: TGTGCCAGCAGCCAAGTGGAAGGGGGGAGCACTGAAGCTTTCTTT. Translated: CASSQVEGGSTEAFF. V usage is TRBV4-2 and J usage is TRBJ1-1; D is possibly TRBD1 (6 bases). In germline, CDR1 is LGHNA, CDR2 YNFKEQ. V was trimmed by 1 base and J by 4 bases, leaving 13 bases between them. The CDR3 has 15 amino acids.

This chain joins TRBV19 and TRBJ2-3; D is unclear. V lost 5 bases, J lost 5 bases, and 17 bases lay in between. Germline CDR1 and CDR2: LNHDA and SQIVND (reference sequence). This CDR3 has 15 residues. The CDR3 coding sequence is TGTGCCAGTAGTTTCGGTCTGTCAACGGGAGATACGCAGTATTTT. Residues: CASSFGLSTGDTQYF.

The chain couples TRBV25-1 to TRBJ2-3, with a tentative D call TRBD2 (5 bases). The CDR3 sequence is 16 residues long. The germline V and J ends were trimmed by 4 bases and 2 bases, with 16 bases remaining between them. Germline-derived CDR1 and CDR2 are MGHDK and SYGVNS. CDR3 residues: CASSVVGNYSTDTQYF. The CDR3 DNA reads as TGTGCCAGCAGTGTTGTCGGGAATTACTCCACAGATACGCAGTATTTT.

This clone appeared a few times. The chain recombines TRBV25-1 with TRBJ2-7; possible D gene TRBD2, 5 bases. The CDR3 contains 15 residues. The ends were cut back, 3 bases at V and 2 bases at J, with 14 bases in the middle. Germline-derived CDR1 and CDR2 are MGHDK and SYGVNS. CDR3: CASSDPSGKTYEQYF. DNA of the CDR3: TGTGCCAGCAGTGACCCCTCGGGGAAAACCTACGAGCAGTACTTC.

This clone was counted once. The V and J genes are TRBV28 and TRBJ2-3; possibly TRBD1 or TRBD2 for D (5 bases each). CDR1 MDHEN and CDR2 SYDVKM come from the germline V gene. Between the trimmed V and J ends, which lost 6 bases and 0 bases, there was a span of 22 bases. The CDR3 length is 18 residues. CDR3 DNA: TGTGCCAGCAGCCAACCTCCGGGACGGCGGACTAGCACAGATACGCAGTATTTT. Translating it yields CASSQPPGRRTSTDTQYF.

This clone was picked up a small number of times. The chain joins TRBV29-1 to TRBJ1-4; TRBD1 might be the D (5 bases). This CDR3 spans 11 amino acids. CDR1 is SQVTM and CDR2 is ANQGSEA in the germline V gene. V lost 4 bases and J lost 7, with 7 bases in between. CDR3 nucleotides: TGCAGCGTTGCCCAGGGTGAAAAACTGTTTTTT. Amino acids: CSVAQGEKLFF.

CDR3 DNA: TGCGCCAGCAGCCAAACGGCCGGTTCGGGCTACGAGCAGTACTTC. Residues: CASSQTAGSGYEQYF. The V gene is TRBV4-3, the J gene TRBJ2-7; D is ambiguous. V shed 2 bases and J shed 3 bases, with 14 bases lying between them. Germline CDR1 reads LGHNA; CDR2 reads YSLEER. This CDR3 spans 15 amino acids.

This chain joins TRBV7-2 and TRBJ2-2; 9 bases map to TRBD2. Germline-derived CDR1 and CDR2 are SGHTA and FQGNSA. The CDR3 runs to 17 residues. With 5 bases clipped from V and 5 bases from J, the junction kept 12 bases outside the gene matches. The CDR3, as DNA: TGTGCCAGCAGCCCAGGGGCGGGAGGGCCGGAGACCGGGGAGCTGTTTTTT. This sequence encodes CASSPGAGGPETGELFF.

The chain couples TRBV6-5 to TRBJ2-3; D not resolved. The CDR3 extends over 16 amino acids. V dropped 0 bases and J dropped 0 bases, with 10 bases sitting between them. CDR1 is MNHEY and CDR2 is SVGAGI in the germline V gene. CDR3 sequence: CASSYSTPHSTDTQYF. CDR3 bases: TGTGCCAGCAGTTACTCGACACCTCATAGCACAGATACGCAGTATTTT.

CDR3 nucleotide sequence: TGCGCCAGCAGCACGGGACAGGATCGTCAGCCCCAGCATTTT. Translation gives CASSTGQDRQPQHF. The V call is TRBV5-1, the J call TRBJ1-5; 8 bases map to TRBD1. Germline assignment: CDR1 SGHRS and CDR2 YFSETQ. The CDR3 length is 14 residues. Trimming cost V 4 bases and J 6 bases; bases outside gene matches: 6.

This clone was recorded only once. The rearrangement joins TRBV6-1 to TRBJ1-6; D is perhaps TRBD1 (5 bases). The CDR3 length is 16 residues. The ends were cut back, 1 base at V and 14 bases at J, with 21 bases in the middle. Looked up from germline, CDR1 is MNHNS and CDR2 is SASEGT. The CDR3 DNA sequence: TGTGCCAGCAGTGAAGGGTTGCTTTACGGGGGTTCCTCCCTCCACTTT. Translation: CASSEGLLYGGSSLHF.

V usage is TRBV4-1 and J usage is TRBJ1-5; 7 bases agree with TRBD1. Trimming at V came to 4 bases and at J to 2 bases, leaving 8 bases not matched to a gene. Per the germline V gene, CDR1 is MGHRA and CDR2 is YSYEKL. This CDR3 has 16 residues. The CDR3 DNA reads TGCGCCAGCAGCCGCAGGGGGGACGGTCGCAATCAGCCCCAGCATTTT. Translation gives CASSRRGDGRNQPQHF.

The chain employs TRBV5-1 and TRBJ2-7, with 7 bases aligning to TRBD1. Trimming took 5 bases from V and 7 from J; bases not matched to a gene: 15. CDR3 length: 15 amino acids. Germline V gene lookup returns CDR1 SGHRS and CDR2 YFSETQ. The CDR3 loop reads CASRGQTGTAREQYF. DNA for the CDR3: TGCGCCAGCAGGGGTCAAACCGGGACAGCTAGAGAGCAGTACTTC.

The V call is TRBV28, the J call TRBJ1-6, with D uncertain. The germline V gene has CDR1 MDHEN and CDR2 SYDVKM. V was clipped by 1 base and J by 8 bases, with 9 bases between them. This CDR3 spans 14 amino acids. CDR3 bases: TGTGCCAGCAGTTTATCCGGCAGGTATTCACCCCTCCACTTT. It is translated as CASSLSGRYSPLHF.

V usage is TRBV6-5 and J usage is TRBJ2-7, with D unclear. The CDR3 runs 13 residues. Germline V gene data show CDR1 as MNHEY and CDR2 as SVGAGI. Trimming removed 2 bases from V and 5 bases from J, with 10 bases in between. Written as DNA, the CDR3 is TGTGCCAGCAGTTACGGGTTCCCGGACGAGCAGTACTTC. This encodes CASSYGFPDEQYF.

The genes are TRBV2 and TRBJ2-4, with a tentative D call TRBD1 (6 bases). The germline gives CDR1 SNHLY, CDR2 FYNNEI. The CDR3 spans 16 residues. V was clipped by 1 base and J by 14 bases, with 24 bases between them. This CDR3 is CASSEVHPLQGGVEYF. DNA of the CDR3: TGTGCCAGCAGTGAAGTGCACCCCCTCCAAGGGGGTGTAGAGTACTTC.

The V and J genes are TRBV7-9 and TRBJ1-1, with a weak D call TRBD1 (6 bases). CDR1 is SEHNR and CDR2 is FQNEAQ in the germline V gene (reference sequence). This CDR3 contains 16 residues. The V gene lost 4 bases and the J gene lost 4 bases, with 19 bases spanning the gap. The CDR3 DNA is TGTGCCAGCAGCTCTTTCCGGGACACTGAGGGCACTGAAGCTTTCTTT. Protein product: CASSSFRDTEGTEAFF.

The V gene is TRBV27, the J gene TRBJ1-2; D unresolved. Looked up from germline, CDR1 is MNHEY and CDR2 is SMNVEV (reference sequence). The CDR3 runs 13 residues. V was shortened by 5 bases and J by 0 bases, with 7 bases between the two germline ends. The CDR3 reads CASSPRANYGYTF. The CDR3 coding sequence is TGTGCCAGCAGTCCCCGGGCTAACTATGGCTACACCTTC.